This T cell receptor (beta chain) was identified in a study of sequential checkpoint blockade in melanoma. For the study at large: Arm A got nivolumab then ipilimumab; arm B the reverse, 1:1.

Sequenced by immunoSEQ multiplex PCR; TCRdb stores in-frame clones only, minus some. Altogether tens of thousands of clones are present, just under 85% being singletons, with the ten largest covering 4.5% to 7%. Looked up from germline, CDR1 is MGHRA and CDR2 is YSYEKL. The CDR3 has 13 amino acids. V was pared by 1 base and J by 9 bases, with 13 bases between. The sample's treatment: randomized to nivolumab then ipilimumab (arm A) or the reverse (arm B). From thawed PBMCs, live CD3+CD8+ cells negative for CD19 and CD56 were sorted. The receptor comes from a human donor with melanoma. V usage is TRBV4-1 and J usage is TRBJ2-7; unclear D gene. The material was CD8+ T cells sorted from blood (inferred from file names), obtained from a patient given nivolumab and ipilimumab in sequence. The CDR3 spells CASSQVSSVRQYF. In nucleotides, the CDR3 is TGCGCCAGCAGCCAAGTTTCCTCGGTGAGGCAGTACTTC.